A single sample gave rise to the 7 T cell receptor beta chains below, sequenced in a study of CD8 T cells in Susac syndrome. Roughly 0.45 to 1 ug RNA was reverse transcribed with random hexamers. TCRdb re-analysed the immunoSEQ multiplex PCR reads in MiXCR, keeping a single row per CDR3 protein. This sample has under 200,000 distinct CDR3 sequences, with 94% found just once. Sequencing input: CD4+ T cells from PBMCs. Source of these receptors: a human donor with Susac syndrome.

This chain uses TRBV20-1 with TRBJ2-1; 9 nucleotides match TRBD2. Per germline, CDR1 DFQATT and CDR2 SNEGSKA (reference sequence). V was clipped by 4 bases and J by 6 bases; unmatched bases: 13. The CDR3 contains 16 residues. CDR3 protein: CSANAPGAGGRNEQFF. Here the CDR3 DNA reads TGCAGTGCTAATGCTCCGGGAGCGGGGGGACGCAATGAGCAGTTCTTC.

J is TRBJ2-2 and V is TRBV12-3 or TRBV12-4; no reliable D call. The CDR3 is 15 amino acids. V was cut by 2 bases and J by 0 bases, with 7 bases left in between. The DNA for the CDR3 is TGTGCCAGCAGTTTACTTCCTGCGAACACCGGGGAGCTGTTTTTT. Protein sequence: CASSLLPANTGELFF.

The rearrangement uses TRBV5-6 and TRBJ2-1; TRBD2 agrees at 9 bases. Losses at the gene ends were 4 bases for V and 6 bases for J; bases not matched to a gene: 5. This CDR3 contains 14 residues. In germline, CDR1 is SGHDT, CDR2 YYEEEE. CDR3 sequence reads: CASSPRGGANEQFF. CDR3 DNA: TGTGCCAGCAGCCCCCGCGGGGGGGCCAATGAGCAGTTCTTC.

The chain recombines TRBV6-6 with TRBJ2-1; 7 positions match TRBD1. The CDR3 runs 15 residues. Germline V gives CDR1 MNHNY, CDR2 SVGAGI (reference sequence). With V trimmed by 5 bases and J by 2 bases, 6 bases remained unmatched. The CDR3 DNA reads TGTGCCAGCAGTAAGACAGGGATAACCTACAATGAGCAGTTCTTC. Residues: CASSKTGITYNEQFF.

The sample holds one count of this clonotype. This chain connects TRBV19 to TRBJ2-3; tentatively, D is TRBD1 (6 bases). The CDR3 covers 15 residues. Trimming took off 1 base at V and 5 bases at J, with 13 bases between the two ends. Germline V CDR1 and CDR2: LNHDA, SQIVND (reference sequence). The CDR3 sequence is CASSIGDTRLDTQYF. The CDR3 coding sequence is TGTGCCAGTAGTATAGGGGACACAAGATTAGATACGCAGTATTTT.

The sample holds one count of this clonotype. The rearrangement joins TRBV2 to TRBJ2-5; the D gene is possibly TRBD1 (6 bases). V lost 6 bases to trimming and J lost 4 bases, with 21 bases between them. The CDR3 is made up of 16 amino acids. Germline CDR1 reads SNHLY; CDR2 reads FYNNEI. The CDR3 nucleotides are TGTGCCAGCAGGCTATTAAGACCGGGGACAAGAGAGACCCAGTACTTC. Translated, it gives CASRLLRPGTRETQYF. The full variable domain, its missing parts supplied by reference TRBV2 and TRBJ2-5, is EPEVTQTPSHQVTQMGQEVILRCVPISNHLYFYWYRQILGQKVEFLVSFYNNEISEKSEIFDDQFSVERPDGSNFTLKIRSTKLEDSAMYFCASRLLRPGTRETQYFGPGTRLLVL.

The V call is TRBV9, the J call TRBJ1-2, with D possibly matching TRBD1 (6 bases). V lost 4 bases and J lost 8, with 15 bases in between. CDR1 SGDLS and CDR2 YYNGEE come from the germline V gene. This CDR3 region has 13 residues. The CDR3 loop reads CASSRDAGVGYTF. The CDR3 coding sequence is TGTGCCAGCAGCCGAGATGCAGGGGTCGGCTACACCTTC. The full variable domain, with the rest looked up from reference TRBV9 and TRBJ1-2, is DSGVTQTPKHLITATGQRVTLRCSPRSGDLSVYWYQQSLDQGLQFLIQYYNGEERAKGNILERFSAQQFPDLHSELNLSSLELGDSALYFCASSRDAGVGYTFGSGTRLTVV.